This T cell receptor (beta chain) was recovered during a study of T cells in Graves' hyperthyroidism and ophthalmopathy. Study-level information: Once the initial diagnosis was made, peripheral blood was obtained before any treatment.

There were TCR beta CDR3 regions amplified from RNA transcripts. In the first-round RT-PCR of the TCR CDR3, the HTBI primer set was used. MiXCR, run by TCRdb on the multiplex PCR reads, gives a single entry per CDR3 protein. The table has about 250,000 distinct CDR3 sequences, around 22% seen once. Diagnostic decisions used clinical symptoms, serum thyroxine and TRAb, thyroid ultrasound and orbital computed tomography. Fresh peripheral blood, approximately 10 ml, yielded the PBMCs. In its sample, this clonotype was seen a few times. What it binds is not known. Study results and limitations: Model-based prediction identified ophthalmopathy a median roughly 6.1 months prior to its onset.

V was shortened by 4 bases and J by 8 bases, with 20 bases between the two germline ends. This CDR3 region has 15 residues. CDR1 LGHDT and CDR2 YNNKEL come from the germline V gene (reference sequence). The chain couples TRBV3-1 to TRBJ2-5, with D perhaps matching TRBD1 or TRBD2 (5 bases each). The receptor's source is a young man with Graves' ophthalmopathy. Sample: blood. The chain's CDR3 is CASSRGVGFDITQYF. The DNA of the CDR3 is TGTGCCAGCAGCCGAGGGGTGGGCTTTGACATAACCCAGTACTTC.